This T cell receptor (beta chain) was captured in a study of blood T cell repertoires in COVID-19. The CDR3 covers 16 residues. Germline CDR1 MNHNS, CDR2 SASEGT. The ends lost 2 bases at V and 6 bases at J; junction bases unmatched: 7. The table came from immunoSEQ multiplex PCR; TCRdb's copy has only in-frame clones and leaves some out. The sample holds 350,000 to 400,000 clones, roughly nine tenths seen once. Source material: PBMCs or T cells enriched from blood (not recorded which). The chain couples TRBV6-1 to TRBJ2-1; 10 bases match TRBD2. This receptor was identified in a woman in her thirties or forties who had been exposed to COVID-19. The CDR3 here is CASSERVGTSANEQFF. CDR3 coding DNA: TGTGCCAGCAGTGAACGAGTCGGGACTAGCGCCAATGAGCAGTTCTTC.